This TCR beta chain was documented in a study of CD8 T cells in ankylosing spondylitis. CDR1 and CDR2 (germline): SGHKS, YYEKEE (reference sequence). With 5 bases removed from V and 5 bases from J, the gap between germline ends came to 14 bases. The CDR3 totals 14 residues. In TCRdb, the 5' RACE reads were re-called with MiXCR into one record per CDR3 protein. The data contain 200,000 to 250,000 distinct CDR3 sequences, roughly a tenth of them singletons. This clonotype has more than one count but fewer than ten. Its antigen is unknown. The study, taken as a whole, reports: Clones that were linked to disease were CD8+ and were relatively rare in peripheral blood.

The chain is built from TRBV5-5 and TRBJ2-1; tentatively, D is TRBD1 (5 bases). The source is a male donor with ankylosing spondylitis or in good health (not recorded which). The sample taken for sequencing was blood, either unsorted or a sorted T cell fraction (not recorded which). DNA of the CDR3: TGTGCCAGCAGTCGGACACGCCAGGACAATGAGCAGTTCTTC. Translated: CASSRTRQDNEQFF.